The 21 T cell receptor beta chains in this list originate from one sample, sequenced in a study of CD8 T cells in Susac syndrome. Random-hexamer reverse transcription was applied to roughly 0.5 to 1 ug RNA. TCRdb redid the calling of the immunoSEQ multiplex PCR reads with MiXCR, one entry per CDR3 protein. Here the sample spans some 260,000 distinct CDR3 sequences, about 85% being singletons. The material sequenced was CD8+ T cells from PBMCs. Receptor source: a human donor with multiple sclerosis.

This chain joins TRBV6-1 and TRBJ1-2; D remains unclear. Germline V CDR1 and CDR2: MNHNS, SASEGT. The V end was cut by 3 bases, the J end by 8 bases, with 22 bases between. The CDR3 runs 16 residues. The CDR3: CASSDVRVLTNTGYTF. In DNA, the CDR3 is TGTGCCAGCAGTGACGTTAGGGTCCTTACTAATACGGGCTACACCTTC.

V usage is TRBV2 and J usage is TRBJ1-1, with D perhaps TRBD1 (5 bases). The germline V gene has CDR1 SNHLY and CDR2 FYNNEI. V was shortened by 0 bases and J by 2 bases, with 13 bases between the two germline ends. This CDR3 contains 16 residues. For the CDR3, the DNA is TGTGCCAGCAGTGAAGCAGGATGGGGCGGAAACACTGAAGCTTTCTTT. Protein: CASSEAGWGGNTEAFF.

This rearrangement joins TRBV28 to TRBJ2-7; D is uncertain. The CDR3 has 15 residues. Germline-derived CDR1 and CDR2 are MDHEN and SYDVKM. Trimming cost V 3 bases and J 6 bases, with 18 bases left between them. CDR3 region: CASSFPIGAVPEQYF. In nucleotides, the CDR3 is TGTGCCAGCAGTTTCCCGATTGGTGCTGTCCCCGAGCAGTACTTC.

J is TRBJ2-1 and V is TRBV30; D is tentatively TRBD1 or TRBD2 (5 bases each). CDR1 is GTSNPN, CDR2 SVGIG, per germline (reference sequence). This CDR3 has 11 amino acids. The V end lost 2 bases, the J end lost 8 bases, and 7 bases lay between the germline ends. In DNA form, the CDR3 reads TGTGCCTGGAGTTTGGGGGATGAGCAGTTCTTC. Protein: CAWSLGDEQFF.

CDR3 nucleotides: TGCAGTGCAACTACTGGGATGAACACTGAAGCTTTCTTT. Translation: CSATTGMNTEAFF. V is TRBV20-1 and J is TRBJ1-1; D unclear. V shed 6 bases and J shed 0 bases, with 11 bases lying between them. Germline CDR1 DFQATT, CDR2 SNEGSKA (reference sequence). The CDR3 is made up of 13 amino acids.

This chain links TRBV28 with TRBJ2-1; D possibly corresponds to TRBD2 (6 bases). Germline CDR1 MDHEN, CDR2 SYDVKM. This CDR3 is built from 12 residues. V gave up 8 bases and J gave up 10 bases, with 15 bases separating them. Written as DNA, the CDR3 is TGTGCCAGCGGTTGGATGGAGGGGGAGCAGTTCTTC. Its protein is CASGWMEGEQFF.

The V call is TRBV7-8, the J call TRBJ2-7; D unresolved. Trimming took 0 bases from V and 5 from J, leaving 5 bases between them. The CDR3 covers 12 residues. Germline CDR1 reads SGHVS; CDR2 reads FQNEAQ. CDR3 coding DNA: TGTGCCAGCAGCTTAGCACCCCACGAGCAGTACTTC. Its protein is CASSLAPHEQYF.

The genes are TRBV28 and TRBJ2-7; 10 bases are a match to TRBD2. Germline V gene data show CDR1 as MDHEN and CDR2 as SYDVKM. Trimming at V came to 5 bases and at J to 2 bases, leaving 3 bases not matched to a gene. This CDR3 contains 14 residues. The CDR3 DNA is TGTGCCAGCAGTCAACTAGCGGGGACCTACGAGCAGTACTTC. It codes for CASSQLAGTYEQYF.

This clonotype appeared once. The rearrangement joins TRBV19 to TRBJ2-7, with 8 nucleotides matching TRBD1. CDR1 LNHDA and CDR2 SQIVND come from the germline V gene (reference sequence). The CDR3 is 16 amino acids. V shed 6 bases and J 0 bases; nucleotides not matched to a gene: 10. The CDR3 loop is CASSPHRQGYSYEQYF. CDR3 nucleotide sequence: TGTGCCAGTAGCCCACACAGACAGGGGTACTCCTACGAGCAGTACTTC.

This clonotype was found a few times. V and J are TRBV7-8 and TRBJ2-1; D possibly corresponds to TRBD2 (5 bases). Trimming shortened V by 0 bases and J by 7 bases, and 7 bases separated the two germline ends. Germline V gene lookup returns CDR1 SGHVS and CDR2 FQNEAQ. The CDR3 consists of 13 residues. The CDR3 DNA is TGTGCCAGCAGCTTAGCGAGGAGGAATGAGCAGTTCTTC. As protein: CASSLARRNEQFF.

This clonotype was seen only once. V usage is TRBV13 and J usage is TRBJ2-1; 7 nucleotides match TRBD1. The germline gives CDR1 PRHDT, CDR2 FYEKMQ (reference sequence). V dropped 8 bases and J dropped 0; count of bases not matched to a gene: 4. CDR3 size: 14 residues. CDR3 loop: CASQGESSYNEQFF. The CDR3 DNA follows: TGTGCCAGCCAGGGGGAAAGCTCCTACAATGAGCAGTTCTTC.

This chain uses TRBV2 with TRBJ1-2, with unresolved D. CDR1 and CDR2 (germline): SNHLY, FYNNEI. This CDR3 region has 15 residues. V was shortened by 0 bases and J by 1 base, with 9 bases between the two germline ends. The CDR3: CASSEALLGNYGYTF. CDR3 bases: TGTGCCAGCAGTGAAGCGCTGCTAGGTAACTATGGCTACACCTTC.

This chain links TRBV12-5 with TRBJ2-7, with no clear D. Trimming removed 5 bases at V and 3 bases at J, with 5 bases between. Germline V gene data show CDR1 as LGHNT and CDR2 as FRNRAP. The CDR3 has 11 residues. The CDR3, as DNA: TGTGCTAGTGGTCCATACTACGAGCAGTACTTC. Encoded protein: CASGPYYEQYF.

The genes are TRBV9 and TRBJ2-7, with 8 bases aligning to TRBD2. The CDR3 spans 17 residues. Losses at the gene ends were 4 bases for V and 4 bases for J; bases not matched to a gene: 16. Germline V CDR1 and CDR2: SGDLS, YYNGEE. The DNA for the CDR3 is TGTGCCAGCAGCTCCGACATAGGGACTAGAAAGGGATACGAGCAGTACTTC. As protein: CASSSDIGTRKGYEQYF. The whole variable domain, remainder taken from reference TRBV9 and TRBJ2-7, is DSGVTQTPKHLITATGQRVTLRCSPRSGDLSVYWYQQSLDQGLQFLIQYYNGEERAKGNILERFSAQQFPDLHSELNLSSLELGDSALYFCASSSDIGTRKGYEQYFGPGTRLTVT.

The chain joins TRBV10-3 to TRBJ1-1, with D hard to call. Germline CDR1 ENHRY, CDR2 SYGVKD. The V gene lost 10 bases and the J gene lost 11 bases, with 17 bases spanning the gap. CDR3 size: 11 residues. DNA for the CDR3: TGTGCCACCCTCGCGGCAGGTGAGGCTTTCTTT. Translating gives CATLAAGEAFF.

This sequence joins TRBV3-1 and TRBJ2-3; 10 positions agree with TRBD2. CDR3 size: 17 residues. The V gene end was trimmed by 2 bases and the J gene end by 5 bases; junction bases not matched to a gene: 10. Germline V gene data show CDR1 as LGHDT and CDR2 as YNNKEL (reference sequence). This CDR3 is CASSQPKPSGRGDTQYF. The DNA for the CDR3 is TGTGCCAGCAGCCAACCGAAACCCAGCGGGAGGGGAGATACGCAGTATTTT.

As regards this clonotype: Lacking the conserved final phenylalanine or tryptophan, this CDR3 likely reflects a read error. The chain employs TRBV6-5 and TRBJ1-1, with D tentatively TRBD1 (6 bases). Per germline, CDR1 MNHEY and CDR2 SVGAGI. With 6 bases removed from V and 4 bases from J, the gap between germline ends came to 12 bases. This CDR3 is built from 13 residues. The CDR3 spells CASRVGGVTEAFL. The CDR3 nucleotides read TGTGCCAGCAGGGTAGGGGGAGTCACTGAAGCTTTCCTT.

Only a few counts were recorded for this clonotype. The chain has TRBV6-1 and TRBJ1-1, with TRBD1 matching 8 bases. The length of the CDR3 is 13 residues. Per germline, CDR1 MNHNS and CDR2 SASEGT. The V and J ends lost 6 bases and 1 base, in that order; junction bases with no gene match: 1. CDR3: CASRDRENTEAFF. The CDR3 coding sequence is TGTGCCAGCAGGGACAGGGAGAACACTGAAGCTTTCTTT.

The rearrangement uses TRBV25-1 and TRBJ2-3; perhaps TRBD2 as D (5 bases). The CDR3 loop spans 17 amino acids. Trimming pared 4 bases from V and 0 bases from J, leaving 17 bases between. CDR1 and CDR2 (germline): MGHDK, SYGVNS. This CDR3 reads CASSGLRGSWSTDTQYF. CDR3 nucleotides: TGTGCCAGCAGTGGGCTCCGAGGGAGCTGGAGCACAGATACGCAGTATTTT. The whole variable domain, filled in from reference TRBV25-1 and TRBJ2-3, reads EADIYQTPRYLVIGTGKKITLECSQTMGHDKMYWYQQDPGMELHLIHYSYGVNSTEKGDLSSESTVSRIRTEHFPLTLESARPSHTSQYLCASSGLRGSWSTDTQYFGPGTRLTVL.

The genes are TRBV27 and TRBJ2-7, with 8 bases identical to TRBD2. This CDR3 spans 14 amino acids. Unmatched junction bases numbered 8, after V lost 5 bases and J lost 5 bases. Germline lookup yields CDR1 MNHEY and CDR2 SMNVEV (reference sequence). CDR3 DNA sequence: TGTGCCAGCAGTCTAGTAGCGGGATACAACGAGCAGTACTTC. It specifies CASSLVAGYNEQYF.

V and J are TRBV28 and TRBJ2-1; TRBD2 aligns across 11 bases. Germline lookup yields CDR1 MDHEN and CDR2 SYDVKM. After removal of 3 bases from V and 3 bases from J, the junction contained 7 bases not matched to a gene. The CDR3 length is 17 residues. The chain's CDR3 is CASSFPVAGGHYNEQFF. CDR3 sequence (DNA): TGTGCCAGCAGTTTTCCCGTAGCGGGAGGGCACTACAATGAGCAGTTCTTC.